This T cell receptor beta chain was profiled in a study of shared clonotypes between healthy human individuals. Study-wide results and limits: Several donors held about 5% of naive CD4 clonotypes in common.

On this clone: What it binds is unknown.

Repertoires were generated with immunoSEQ multiplex PCR, while TCRdb's copy carries only in-frame clones and drops some. The sample records about 2 million clones, about 95% being singletons. Naive CD8 populations comprised CD45RO-negative cells positively selected for CCR7, excluding terminally differentiated effector memory CD45RA+ cells. This CDR3 contains 12 residues. The germline V gene encodes CDR1 SGHAT and CDR2 FQDESV (reference sequence). Trimming pared 5 bases from V and 5 bases from J, leaving 9 bases between. The sample consisted of naive CD8+ T cells sorted from blood. The chain carries TRBV11-1 and TRBJ2-5; D unclear. The TCR was taken from a man between 18 and 35 years old in good health. CDR3 nucleotide sequence: TGTGCCAGCAGCAAAGACGTGGAGACCCAGTACTTC. It yields the protein CASSKDVETQYF.